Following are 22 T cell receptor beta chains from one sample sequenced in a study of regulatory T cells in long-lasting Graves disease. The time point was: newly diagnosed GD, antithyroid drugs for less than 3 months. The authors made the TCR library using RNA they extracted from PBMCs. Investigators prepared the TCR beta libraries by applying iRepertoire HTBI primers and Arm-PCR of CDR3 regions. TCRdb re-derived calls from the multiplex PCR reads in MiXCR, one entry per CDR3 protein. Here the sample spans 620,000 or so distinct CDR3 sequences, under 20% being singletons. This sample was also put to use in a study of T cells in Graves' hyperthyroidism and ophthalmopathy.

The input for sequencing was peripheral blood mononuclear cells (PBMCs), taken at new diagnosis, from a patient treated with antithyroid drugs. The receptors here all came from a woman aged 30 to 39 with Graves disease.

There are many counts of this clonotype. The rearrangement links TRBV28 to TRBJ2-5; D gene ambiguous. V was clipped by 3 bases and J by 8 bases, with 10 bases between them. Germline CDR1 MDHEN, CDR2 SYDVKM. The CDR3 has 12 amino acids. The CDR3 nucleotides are TGTGCCAGCAGTTTGGAATGGAACACCCAGTACTTC. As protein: CASSLEWNTQYF.

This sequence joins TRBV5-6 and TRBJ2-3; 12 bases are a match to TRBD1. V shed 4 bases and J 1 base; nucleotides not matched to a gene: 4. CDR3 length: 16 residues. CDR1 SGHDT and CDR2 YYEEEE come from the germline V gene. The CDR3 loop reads CASSVGTGGGTDTQYF. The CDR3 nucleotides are TGTGCCAGCAGCGTTGGGACAGGGGGCGGCACAGATACGCAGTATTTT.

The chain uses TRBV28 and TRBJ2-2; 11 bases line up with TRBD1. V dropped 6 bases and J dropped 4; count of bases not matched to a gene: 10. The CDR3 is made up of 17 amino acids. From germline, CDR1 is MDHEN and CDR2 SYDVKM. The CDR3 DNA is TGTGCCAGCAGCTTCCCCGGACAGGGGGCAGGCACCGGGGAGCTGTTTTTT. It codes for CASSFPGQGAGTGELFF.

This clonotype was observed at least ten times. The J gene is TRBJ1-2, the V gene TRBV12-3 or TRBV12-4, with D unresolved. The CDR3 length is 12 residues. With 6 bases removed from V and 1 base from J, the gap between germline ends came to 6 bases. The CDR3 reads CASRGGNYGYTF. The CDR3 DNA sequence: TGTGCCAGCAGGGGCGGTAACTATGGCTACACCTTC.

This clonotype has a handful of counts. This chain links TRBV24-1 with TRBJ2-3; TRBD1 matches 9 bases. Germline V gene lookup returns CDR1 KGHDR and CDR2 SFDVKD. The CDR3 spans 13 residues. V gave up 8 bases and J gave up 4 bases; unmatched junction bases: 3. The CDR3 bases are TGTGCCACCACCGGGACAGGGTCAGATACGCAGTATTTT. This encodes CATTGTGSDTQYF.

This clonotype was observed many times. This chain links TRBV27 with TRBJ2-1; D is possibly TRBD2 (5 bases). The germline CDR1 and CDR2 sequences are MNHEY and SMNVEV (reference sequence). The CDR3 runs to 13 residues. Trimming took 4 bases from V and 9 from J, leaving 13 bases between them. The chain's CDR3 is CASSSPPGLEQFF. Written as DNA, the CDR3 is TGTGCCAGCAGTTCTCCACCTGGACTTGAGCAGTTCTTC.

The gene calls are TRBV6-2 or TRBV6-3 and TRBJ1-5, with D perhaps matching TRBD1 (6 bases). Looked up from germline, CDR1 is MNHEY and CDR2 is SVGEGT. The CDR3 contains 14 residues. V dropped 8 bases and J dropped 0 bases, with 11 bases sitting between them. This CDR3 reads CASGPDSSNQPQHF. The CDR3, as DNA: TGTGCCAGCGGTCCGGACAGTAGCAATCAGCCCCAGCATTTT.

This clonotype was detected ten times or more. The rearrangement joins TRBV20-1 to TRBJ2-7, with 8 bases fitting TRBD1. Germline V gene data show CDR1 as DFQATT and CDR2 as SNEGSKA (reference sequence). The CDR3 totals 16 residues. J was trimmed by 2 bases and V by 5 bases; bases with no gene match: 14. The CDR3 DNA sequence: TGCAGTGCTTTACCCGGGACAGGTCGAGGGGCCTACGAGCAGTACTTC. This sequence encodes CSALPGTGRGAYEQYF.

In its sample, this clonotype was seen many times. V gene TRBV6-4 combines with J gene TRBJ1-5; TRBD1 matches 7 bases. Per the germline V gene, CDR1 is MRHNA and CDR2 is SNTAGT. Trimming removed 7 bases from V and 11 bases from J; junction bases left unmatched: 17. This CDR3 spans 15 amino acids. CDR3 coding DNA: TGTGCCAGCACCCGGGAACACAGGGGCCCCCCGGCCCAGCATTTT. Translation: CASTREHRGPPAQHF.

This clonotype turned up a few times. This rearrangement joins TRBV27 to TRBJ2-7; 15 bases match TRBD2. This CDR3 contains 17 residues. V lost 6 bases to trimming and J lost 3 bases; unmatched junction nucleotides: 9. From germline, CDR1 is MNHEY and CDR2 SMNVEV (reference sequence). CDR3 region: CASRTGLAGGPVYEQYF. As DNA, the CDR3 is TGTGCCAGCAGAACCGGACTAGCGGGAGGGCCGGTCTACGAGCAGTACTTC.

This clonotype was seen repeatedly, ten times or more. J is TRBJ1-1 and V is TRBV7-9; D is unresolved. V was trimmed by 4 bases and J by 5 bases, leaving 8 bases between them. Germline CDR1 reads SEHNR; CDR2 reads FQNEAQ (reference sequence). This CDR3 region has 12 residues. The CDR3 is CASSYGVTEAFF. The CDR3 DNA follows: TGTGCCAGCAGCTACGGGGTAACTGAAGCTTTCTTT.

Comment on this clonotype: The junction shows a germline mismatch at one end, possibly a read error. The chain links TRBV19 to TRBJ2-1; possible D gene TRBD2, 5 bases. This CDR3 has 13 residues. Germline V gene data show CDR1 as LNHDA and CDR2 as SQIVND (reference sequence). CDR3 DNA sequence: TGTGTCACCCAGTTGAGGGCGACGAATGAGCAGTCCTTC. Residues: CVTQLRATNEQSF.

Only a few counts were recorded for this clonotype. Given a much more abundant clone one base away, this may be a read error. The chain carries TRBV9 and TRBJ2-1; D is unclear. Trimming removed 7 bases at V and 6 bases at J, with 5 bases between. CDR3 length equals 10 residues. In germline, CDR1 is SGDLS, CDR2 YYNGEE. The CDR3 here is CASGSNEQFF. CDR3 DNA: TGTGCCAGCGGATCCAATGAGCAGTTCTTC.

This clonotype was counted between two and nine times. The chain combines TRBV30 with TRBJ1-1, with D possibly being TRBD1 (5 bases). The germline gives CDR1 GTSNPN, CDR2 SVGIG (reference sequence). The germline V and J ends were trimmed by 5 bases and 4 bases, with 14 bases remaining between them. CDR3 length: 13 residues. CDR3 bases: TGTGCCTGGGGCCGGGGGGTAGCCACTGAAGCTTTCTTT. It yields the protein CAWGRGVATEAFF. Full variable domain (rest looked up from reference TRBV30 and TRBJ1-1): SQTIHQWPATLVQPVGSPLSLECTVEGTSNPNLYWYRQAAGRGLQLLFYSVGIGQISSEVPQNLSASRPQDRQFILSSKKLLLSDSGFYLCAWGRGVATEAFFGQGTRLTVV.

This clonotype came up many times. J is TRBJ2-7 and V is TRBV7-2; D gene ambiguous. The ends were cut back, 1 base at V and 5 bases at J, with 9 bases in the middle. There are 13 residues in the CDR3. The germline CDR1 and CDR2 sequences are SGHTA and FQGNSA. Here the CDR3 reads CASSLGLLNEQYF. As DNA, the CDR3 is TGTGCCAGCAGCTTAGGGTTGCTCAACGAGCAGTACTTC.

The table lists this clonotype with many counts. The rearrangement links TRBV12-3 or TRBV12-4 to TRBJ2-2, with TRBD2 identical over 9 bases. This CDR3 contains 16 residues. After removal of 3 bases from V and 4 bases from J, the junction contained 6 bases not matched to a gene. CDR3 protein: CASSFMAGGTTGELFF. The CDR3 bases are TGTGCCAGCAGTTTTATGGCGGGAGGGACCACCGGGGAGCTGTTTTTT.

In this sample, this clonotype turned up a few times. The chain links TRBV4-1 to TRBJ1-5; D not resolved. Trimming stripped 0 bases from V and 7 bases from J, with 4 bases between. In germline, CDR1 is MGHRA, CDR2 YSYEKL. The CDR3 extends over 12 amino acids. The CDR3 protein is CASSQDRQPQHF. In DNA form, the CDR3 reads TGCGCCAGCAGCCAAGACCGGCAGCCCCAGCATTTT.

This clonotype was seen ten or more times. This chain's CDR3 is CASSELGETQYF. CDR3 nucleotide sequence: TGTGCCAGCAGTGAATTAGGGGAGACCCAGTACTTC. The J gene is TRBJ2-5, the V gene TRBV6-1; D ambiguous. Germline CDR1 MNHNS, CDR2 SASEGT. The CDR3 totals 12 residues. The V and J ends lost 2 bases and 5 bases respectively, with 6 bases between them.

This CDR3 is CASSSPSGTNYEQYF. For the CDR3, the DNA is TGTGCCAGCAGCTCTCCTAGCGGAACAAACTACGAGCAGTACTTC. This rearrangement joins TRBV7-6 to TRBJ2-7; the match to TRBD2 covers 7 bases. This CDR3 spans 15 amino acids. Germline CDR1 and CDR2: SGHVS and FNYEAQ. Germline trimming cut 4 bases from V and 3 bases from J; bases unmatched to any gene: 9.

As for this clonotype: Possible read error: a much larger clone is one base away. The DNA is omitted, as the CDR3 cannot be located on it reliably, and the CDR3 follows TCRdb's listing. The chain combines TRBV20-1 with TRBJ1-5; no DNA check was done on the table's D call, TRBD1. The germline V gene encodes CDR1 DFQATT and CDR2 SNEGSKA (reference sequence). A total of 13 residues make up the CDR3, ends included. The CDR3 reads CSAVPGGKQPKHF.

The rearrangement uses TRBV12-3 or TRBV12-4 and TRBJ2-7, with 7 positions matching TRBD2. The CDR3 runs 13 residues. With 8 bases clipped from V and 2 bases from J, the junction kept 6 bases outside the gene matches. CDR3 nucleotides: TGTGCCAGCGGGGGGGGGGGGGCCTACGAGCAGTACTTC. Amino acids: CASGGGGAYEQYF.

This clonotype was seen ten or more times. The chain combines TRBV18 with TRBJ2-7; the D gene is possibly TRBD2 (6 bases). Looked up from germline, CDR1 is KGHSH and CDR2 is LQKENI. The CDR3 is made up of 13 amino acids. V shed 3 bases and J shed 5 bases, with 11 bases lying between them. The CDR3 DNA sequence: TGTGCCAGCTCACCGTTGGGGGAGGACGAGCAGTACTTC. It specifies CASSPLGEDEQYF.